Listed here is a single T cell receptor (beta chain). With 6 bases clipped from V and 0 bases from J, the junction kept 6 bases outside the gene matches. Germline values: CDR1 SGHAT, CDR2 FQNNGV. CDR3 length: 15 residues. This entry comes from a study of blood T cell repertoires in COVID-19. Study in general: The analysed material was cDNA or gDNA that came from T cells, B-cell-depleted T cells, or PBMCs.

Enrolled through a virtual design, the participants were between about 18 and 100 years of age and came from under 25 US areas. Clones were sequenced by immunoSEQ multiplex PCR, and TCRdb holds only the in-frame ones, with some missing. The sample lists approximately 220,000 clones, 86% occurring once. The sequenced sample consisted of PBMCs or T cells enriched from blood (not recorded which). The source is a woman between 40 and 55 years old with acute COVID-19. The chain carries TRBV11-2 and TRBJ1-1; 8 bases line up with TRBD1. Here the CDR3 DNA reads TGTGCCAGCAGGGGAAAGGGACAGGTGAACACTGAAGCTTTCTTT. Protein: CASRGKGQVNTEAFF. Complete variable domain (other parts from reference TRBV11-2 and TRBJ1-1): EAGVAQSPRYKIIEKRQSVAFWCNPISGHATLYWYQQILGQGPKLLIQFQNNGVVDDSQLPKDRFSAERLKGVDSTLKIQPAKLEDSAVYLCASRGKGQVNTEAFFGQGTRLTVV.